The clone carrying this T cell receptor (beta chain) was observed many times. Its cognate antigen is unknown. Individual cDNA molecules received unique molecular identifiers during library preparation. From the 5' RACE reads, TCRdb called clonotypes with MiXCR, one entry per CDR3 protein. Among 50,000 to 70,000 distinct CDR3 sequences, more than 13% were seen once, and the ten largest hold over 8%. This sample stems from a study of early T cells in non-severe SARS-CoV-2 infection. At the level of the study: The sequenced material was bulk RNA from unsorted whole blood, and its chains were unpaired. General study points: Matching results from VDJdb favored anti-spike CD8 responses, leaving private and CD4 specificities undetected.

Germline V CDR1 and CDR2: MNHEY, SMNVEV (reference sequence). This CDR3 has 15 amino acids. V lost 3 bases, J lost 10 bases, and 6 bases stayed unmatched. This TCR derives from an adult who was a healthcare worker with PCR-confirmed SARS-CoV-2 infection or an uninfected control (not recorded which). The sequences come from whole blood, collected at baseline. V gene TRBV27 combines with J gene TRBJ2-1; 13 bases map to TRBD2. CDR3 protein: CASSFTSGRAGEQFF. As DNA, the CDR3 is TGTGCCAGCAGTTTTACTAGCGGGAGGGCCGGAGAGCAGTTCTTC.